This T cell receptor beta chain was captured in a study of T cell changes during pregnancy in multiple sclerosis. A single count supports this clone. V was shortened by 2 bases and J by 0 bases, with 11 bases between the two germline ends. CDR1 is MGHDK, CDR2 SYGVNS, per germline. This CDR3 spans 16 amino acids. Here immunoSEQ multiplex PCR was the method, and the copy in TCRdb shows in-frame clones only, minus some. The profile shows some 46,000 clones, roughly nine tenths of them singletons. The rearrangement joins TRBV25-1 to TRBJ2-1, with a weak D call TRBD2 (6 bases). The TCR was taken from a female donor with multiple sclerosis, enrolled in a pregnancy study. The specimen comprised CD4+ T cells from peripheral blood mononuclear cells, sampled after pregnancy. CDR3 DNA sequence: TGTGCCAGCAGTGAAGCGGGGAGGAGCTCCTACAATGAGCAGTTCTTC. Amino acids: CASSEAGRSSYNEQFF.